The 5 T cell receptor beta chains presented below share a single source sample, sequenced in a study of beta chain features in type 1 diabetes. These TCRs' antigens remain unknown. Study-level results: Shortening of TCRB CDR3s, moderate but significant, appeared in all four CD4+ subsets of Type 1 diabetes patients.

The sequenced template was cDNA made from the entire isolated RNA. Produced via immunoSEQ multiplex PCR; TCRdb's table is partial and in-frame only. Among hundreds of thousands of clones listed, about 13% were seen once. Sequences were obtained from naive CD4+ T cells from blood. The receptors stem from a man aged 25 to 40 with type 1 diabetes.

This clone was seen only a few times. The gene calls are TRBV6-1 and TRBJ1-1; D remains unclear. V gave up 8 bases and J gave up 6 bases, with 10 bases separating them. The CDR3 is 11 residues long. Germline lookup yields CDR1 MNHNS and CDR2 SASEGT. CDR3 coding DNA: TGTGCCAGCGTTTACTTCGCTGAAGCTTTCTTT. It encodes CASVYFAEAFF.

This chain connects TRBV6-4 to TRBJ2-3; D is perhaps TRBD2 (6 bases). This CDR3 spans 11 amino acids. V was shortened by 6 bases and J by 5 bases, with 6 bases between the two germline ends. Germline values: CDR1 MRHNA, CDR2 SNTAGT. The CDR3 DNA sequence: TGTGCCAGCAGAGCGGGAGATACGCAGTATTTT. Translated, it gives CASRAGDTQYF.

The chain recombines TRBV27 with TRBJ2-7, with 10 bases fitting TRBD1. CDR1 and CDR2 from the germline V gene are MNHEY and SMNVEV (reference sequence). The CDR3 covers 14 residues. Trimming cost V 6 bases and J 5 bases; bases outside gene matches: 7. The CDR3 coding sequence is TGTGCCAGCAGCCGGGGACAGGGGTCCAACGAGCAGTACTTC. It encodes CASSRGQGSNEQYF.

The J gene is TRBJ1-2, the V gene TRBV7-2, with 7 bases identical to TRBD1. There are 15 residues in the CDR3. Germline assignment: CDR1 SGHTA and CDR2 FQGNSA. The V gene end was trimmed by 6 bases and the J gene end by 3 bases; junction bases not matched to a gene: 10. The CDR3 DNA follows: TGTGCCAGCAGGCCGGACAGGTTAGGGGACTATGGCTACACCTTC. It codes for CASRPDRLGDYGYTF.

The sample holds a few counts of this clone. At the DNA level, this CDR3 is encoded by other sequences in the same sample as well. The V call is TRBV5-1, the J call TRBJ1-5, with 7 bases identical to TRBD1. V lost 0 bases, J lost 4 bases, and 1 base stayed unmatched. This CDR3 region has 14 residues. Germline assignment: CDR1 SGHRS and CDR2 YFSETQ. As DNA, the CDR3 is TGCGCCAGCAGCTTGGGGACAGGAAATCAGCCCCAGCATTTT. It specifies CASSLGTGNQPQHF.